This T cell receptor beta chain was recovered during a study of T cells in Graves' hyperthyroidism and ophthalmopathy. Whole-study context: Initial diagnosis, before any treatment, was when peripheral blood was collected. Notes on the study in general: Most thyroid-expanded clonotypes above 0.001 were also found in blood.

After removal of 4 bases from V and 4 bases from J, the junction contained 7 bases not matched to a gene. This CDR3 region has 15 residues. The TCR beta CDR3 regions underwent amplification using RNA transcripts as the source. HTBI primers were used for first-round RT-PCR of the TCR CDR3. MiXCR, run by TCRdb on the multiplex PCR reads, gives a single entry per CDR3 protein. The sample has over 250,000 distinct CDR3 sequences, less than 30% seen once. This clonotype occurred a few times. What it recognizes is unknown. The sample of blood was obtained at first hyperthyroidism diagnosis (before any ophthalmopathy symptoms).

The sequencing sample was made of blood. The TCR was taken from a middle-aged man with Graves' hyperthyroidism that later progressed to Graves' ophthalmopathy. The chain joins TRBV12-3 or TRBV12-4 to TRBJ2-5; 9 bases match TRBD2. CDR3 in amino acids: CASSSGGLARETQYF. The CDR3 coding sequence is TGTGCCAGCAGTTCCGGGGGACTAGCACGAGAGACCCAGTACTTC.